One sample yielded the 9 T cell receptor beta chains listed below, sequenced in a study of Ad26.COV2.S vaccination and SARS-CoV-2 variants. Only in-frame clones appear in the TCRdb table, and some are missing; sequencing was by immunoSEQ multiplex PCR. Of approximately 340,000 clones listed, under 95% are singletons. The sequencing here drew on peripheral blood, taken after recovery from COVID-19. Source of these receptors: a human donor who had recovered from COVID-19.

The DNA of the CDR3 is TGTGCCAGCAGTTACTACGCTGGACAGACTAACTATGGCTACACCTTC. Translation gives CASSYYAGQTNYGYTF. V is TRBV6-5 and J is TRBJ1-2; D perhaps matches TRBD1 (6 bases). Trimming cost V 1 base and J 0 bases, with 12 bases left between them. Per germline, CDR1 MNHEY and CDR2 SVGAGI. This CDR3 has 16 residues.

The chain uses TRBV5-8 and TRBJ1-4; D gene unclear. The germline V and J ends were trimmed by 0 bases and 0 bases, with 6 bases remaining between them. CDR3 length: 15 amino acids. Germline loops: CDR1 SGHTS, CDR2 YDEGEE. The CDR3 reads CASSLDISTNEKLFF. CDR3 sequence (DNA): TGTGCCAGCAGCTTGGACATTTCAACTAATGAAAAACTGTTTTTT.

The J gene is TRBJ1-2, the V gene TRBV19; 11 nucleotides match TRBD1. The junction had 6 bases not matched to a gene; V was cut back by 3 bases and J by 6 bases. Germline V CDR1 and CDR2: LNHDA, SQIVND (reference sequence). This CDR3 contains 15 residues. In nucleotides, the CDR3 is TGTGCCAGTAGTATGGCCGGGACAGGGGGAAATGGCTACACCTTC. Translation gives CASSMAGTGGNGYTF.

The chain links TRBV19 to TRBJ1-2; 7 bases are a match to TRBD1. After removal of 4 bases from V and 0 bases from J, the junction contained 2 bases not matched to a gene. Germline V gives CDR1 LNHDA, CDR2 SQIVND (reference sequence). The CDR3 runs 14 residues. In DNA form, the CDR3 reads TGTGCCAGTAGTAGCCAGGGGGCTAACTATGGCTACACCTTC. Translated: CASSSQGANYGYTF.

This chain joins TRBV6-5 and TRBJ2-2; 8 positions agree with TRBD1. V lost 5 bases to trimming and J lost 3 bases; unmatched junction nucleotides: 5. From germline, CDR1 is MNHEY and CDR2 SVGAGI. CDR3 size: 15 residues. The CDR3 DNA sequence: TGTGCCAGCAGTCCACGGACAGGGCACACCGGGGAGCTGTTTTTT. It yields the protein CASSPRTGHTGELFF.

CDR3 nucleotide sequence: TGCGCCAGCAGCGAAAGACCCACCGGGGAGCTGTTTTTT. Protein: CASSERPTGELFF. The chain employs TRBV10-2 and TRBJ2-2; D gene ambiguous. CDR1 and CDR2 from the germline V gene are WSHSY and SAAADI. V was trimmed by 6 bases and J by 4 bases, leaving 9 bases between them. The CDR3 covers 13 residues.

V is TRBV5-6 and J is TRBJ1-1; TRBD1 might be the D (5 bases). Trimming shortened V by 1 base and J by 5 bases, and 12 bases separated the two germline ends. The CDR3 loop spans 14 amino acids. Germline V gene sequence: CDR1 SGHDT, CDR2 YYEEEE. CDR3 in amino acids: CASSLLDRGTEAFF. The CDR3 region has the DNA TGTGCCAGCAGCTTGCTCGACCGGGGGACTGAAGCTTTCTTT.

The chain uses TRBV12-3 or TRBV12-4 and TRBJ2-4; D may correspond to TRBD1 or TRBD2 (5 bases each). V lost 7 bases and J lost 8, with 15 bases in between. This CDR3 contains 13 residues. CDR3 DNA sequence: TGTGCCAGCAATTACGGGGCTGCGGACATTCAGTACTTC. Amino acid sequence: CASNYGAADIQYF.

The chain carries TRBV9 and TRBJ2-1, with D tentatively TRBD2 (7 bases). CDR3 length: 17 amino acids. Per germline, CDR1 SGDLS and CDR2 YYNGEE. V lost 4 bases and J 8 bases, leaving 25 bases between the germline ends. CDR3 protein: CASSPRGGRGVQDEQFF. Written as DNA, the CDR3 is TGTGCCAGCAGCCCTAGGGGGGGAAGGGGCGTACAAGATGAGCAGTTCTTC.